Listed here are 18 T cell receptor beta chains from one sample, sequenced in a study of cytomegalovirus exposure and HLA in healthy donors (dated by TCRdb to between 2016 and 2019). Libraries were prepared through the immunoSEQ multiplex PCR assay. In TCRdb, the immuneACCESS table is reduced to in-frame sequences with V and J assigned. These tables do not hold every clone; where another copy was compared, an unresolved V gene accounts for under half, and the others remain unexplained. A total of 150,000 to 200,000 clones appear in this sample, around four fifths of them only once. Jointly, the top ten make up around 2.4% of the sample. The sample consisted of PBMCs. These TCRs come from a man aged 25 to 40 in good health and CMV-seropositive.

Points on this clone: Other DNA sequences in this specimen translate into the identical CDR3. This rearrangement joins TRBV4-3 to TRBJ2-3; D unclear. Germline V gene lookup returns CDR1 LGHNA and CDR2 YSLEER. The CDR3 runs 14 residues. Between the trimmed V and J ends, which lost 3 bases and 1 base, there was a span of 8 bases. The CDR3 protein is CASSQRSRTDTQYF. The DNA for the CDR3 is TGCGCCAGCAGCCAGAGGAGCCGCACAGATACGCAGTATTTT.

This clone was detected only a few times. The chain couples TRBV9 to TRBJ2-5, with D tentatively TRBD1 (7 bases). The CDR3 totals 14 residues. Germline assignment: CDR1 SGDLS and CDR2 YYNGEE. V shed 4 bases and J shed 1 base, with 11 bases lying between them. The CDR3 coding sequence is TGTGCCAGCAGCCCGGGGGACAGCCAAGAGACCCAGTACTTC. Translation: CASSPGDSQETQYF.

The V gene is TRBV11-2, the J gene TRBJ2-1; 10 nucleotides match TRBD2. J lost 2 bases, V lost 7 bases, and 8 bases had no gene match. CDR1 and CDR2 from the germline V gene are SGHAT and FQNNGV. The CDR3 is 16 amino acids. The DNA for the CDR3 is TGTGCCAGCACTCAGCGGGGGGGTACCCCCTACAATGAGCAGTTCTTC. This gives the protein CASTQRGGTPYNEQFF.

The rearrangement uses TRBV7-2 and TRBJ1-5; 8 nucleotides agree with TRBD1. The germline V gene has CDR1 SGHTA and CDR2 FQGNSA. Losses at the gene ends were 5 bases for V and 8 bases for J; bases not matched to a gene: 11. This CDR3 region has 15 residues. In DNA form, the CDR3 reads TGTGCCAGCAGCGAGGGACAGGTATTCCGAGAGCCCCAGCATTTT. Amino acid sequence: CASSEGQVFREPQHF.

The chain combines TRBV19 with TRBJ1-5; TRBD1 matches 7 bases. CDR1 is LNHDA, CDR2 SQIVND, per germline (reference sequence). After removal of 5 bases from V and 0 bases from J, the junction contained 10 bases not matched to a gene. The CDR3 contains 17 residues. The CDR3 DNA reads TGTGCCAGTAGTCTCCATAGACAGGGCAATAGCAATCAGCCCCAGCATTTT. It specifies CASSLHRQGNSNQPQHF.

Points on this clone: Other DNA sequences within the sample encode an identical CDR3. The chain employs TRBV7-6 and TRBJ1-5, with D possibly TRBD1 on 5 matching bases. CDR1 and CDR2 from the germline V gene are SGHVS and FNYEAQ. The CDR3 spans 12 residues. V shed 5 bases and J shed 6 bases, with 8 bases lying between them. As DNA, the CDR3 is TGTGCCAGCAGCCTGGGGGGTCAGCCCCAGCATTTT. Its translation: CASSLGGQPQHF. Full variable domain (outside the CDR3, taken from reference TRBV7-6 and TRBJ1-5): GAGVSQSPRYKVTKRGQDVALRCDPISGHVSLYWYRQALGQGPEFLTYFNYEAQQDKSGLPNDRFSAERPEGSISTLTIQRTEQRDSAMYRCASSLGGQPQHFGDGTRLSIL.

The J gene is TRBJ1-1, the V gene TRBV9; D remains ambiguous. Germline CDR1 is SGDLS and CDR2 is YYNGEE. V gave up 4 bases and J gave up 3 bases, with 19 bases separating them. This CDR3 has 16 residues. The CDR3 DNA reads TGTGCCAGCAGCCCCCACACGGGAGTGTGGGACACTGAAGCTTTCTTT. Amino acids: CASSPHTGVWDTEAFF.

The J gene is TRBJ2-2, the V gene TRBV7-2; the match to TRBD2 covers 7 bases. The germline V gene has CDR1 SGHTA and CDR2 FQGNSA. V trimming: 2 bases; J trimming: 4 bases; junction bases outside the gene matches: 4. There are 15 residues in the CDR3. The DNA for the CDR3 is TGTGCCAGCAGCTTAAGCCTAGCGGTCACCGGGGAGCTGTTTTTT. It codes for CASSLSLAVTGELFF.

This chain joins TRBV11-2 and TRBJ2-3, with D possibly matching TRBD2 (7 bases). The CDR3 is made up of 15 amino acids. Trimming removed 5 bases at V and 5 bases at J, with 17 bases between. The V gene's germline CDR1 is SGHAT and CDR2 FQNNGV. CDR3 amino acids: CASSPLGGAIDTQYF. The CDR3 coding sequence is TGTGCCAGCAGCCCACTTGGGGGGGCCATAGATACGCAGTATTTT.

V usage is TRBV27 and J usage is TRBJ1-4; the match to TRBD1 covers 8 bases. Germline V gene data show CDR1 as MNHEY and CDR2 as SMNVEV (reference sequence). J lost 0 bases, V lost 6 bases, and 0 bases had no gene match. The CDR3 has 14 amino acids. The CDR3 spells CASRDRATNEKLFF. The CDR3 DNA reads TGTGCCAGCAGGGACAGGGCAACTAATGAAAAACTGTTTTTT.

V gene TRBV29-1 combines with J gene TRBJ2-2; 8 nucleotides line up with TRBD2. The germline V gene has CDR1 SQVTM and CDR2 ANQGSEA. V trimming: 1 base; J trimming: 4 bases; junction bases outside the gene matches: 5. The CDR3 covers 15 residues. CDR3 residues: CSVEGGTSGTGELFF. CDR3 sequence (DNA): TGCAGCGTTGAAGGAGGGACTAGTGGCACCGGGGAGCTGTTTTTT.

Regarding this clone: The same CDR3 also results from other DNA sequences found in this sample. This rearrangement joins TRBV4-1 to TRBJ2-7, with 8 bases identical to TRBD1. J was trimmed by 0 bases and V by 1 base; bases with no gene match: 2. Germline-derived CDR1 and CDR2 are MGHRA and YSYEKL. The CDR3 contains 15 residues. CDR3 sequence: CASSQGGQGSYEQYF. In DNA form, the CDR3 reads TGCGCCAGCAGCCAAGGTGGACAGGGCTCCTACGAGCAGTACTTC.

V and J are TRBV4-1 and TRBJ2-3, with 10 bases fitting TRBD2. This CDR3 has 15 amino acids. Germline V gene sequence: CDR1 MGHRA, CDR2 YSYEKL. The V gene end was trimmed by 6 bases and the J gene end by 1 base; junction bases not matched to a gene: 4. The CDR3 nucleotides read TGCGCCAGCAGACTAGCGGGGAGGGGCACAGATACGCAGTATTTT. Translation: CASRLAGRGTDTQYF.

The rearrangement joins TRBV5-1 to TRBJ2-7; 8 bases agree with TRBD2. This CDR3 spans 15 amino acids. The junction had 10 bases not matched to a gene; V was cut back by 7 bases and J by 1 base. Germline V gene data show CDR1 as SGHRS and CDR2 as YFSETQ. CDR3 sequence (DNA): TGCGCCAGCCACGGGGGGGGGAGTACTTCCTACGAGCAGTACTTC. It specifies CASHGGGSTSYEQYF.

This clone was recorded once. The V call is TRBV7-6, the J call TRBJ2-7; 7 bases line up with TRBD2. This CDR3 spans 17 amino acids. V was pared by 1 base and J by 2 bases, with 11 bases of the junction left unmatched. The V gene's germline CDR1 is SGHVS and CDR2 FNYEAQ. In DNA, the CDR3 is TGTGCCAGCAGCTTAGGGGTGAGGGAGGGTAGAGCCTACGAGCAGTACTTC. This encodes CASSLGVREGRAYEQYF.

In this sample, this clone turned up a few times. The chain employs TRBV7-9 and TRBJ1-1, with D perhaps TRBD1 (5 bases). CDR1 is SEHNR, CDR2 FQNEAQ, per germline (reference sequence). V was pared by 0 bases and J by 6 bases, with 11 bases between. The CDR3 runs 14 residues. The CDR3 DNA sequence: TGTGCCAGCAGCTTAGCAGGGGCTCGTTCTGAAGCTTTCTTT. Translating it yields CASSLAGARSEAFF.

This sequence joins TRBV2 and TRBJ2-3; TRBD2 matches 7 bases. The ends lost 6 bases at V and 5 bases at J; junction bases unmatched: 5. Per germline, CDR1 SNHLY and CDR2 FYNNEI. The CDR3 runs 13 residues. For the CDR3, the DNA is TGTGCCAGCAGAGTTGAGCGGGGAGATACGCAGTATTTT. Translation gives CASRVERGDTQYF.

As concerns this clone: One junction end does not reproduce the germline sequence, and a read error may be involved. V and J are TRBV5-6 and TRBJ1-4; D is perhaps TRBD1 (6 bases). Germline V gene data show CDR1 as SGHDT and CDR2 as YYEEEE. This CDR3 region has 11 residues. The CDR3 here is CASSRGGDFYF. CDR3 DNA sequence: TGTGCCAGCAGCAGGGGGGGAGACTTTTATTTT.